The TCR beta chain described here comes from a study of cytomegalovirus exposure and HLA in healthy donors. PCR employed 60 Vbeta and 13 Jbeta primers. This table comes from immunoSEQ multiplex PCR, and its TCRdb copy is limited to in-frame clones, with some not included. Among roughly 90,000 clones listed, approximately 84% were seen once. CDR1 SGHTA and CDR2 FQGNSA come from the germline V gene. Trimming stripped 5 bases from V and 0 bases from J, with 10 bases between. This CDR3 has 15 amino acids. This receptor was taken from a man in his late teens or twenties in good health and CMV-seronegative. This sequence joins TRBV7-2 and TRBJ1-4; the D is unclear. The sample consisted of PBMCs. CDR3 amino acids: CASSPVLATNEKLFF. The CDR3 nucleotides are TGTGCCAGCAGCCCCGTCCTTGCAACTAATGAAAAACTGTTTTTT.